The 13 T cell receptor beta chains below come from one sample, sequenced in a study of blood T cell repertoires in COVID-19 (TCRdb year 2020). Library method: the immunoSEQ multiplex PCR assay. Not all clones reach the TCRdb copy of this immuneACCESS table, which keeps in-frame sequences only. Checked studies attribute under half of the gap to unresolved V genes and leave the rest unexplained. Present in this sample are 15,000 to 20,000 clones, 75% to 90% of which were seen just once. The ten biggest clones cover roughly 16% of the sample. Sequencing input: peripheral blood. These receptors all come from a human donor in a cohort sampled during active COVID-19.

This clone was observed a few times. The chain employs TRBV10-3 and TRBJ1-2; D ambiguous. V lost 0 bases and J lost 5, with 7 bases in between. The CDR3 consists of 13 residues. The germline V gene encodes CDR1 ENHRY and CDR2 SYGVKD. The CDR3: CAISESRPYGYTF. CDR3 sequence (DNA): TGTGCCATCAGTGAGTCGAGGCCGTATGGCTACACCTTC.

The chain employs TRBV3-1 (or the pseudogene TRBV3-2) and TRBJ2-5; 11 bases fit TRBD2. Looked up from germline, CDR1 is LGHDT and CDR2 is YNNKEL (reference sequence). V lost 8 bases and J lost 7; bases outside the gene matches: 9. This CDR3 comprises 14 residues. The CDR3: CASGTSGLRVTQYF. CDR3 DNA: TGTGCCAGCGGGACTAGCGGCCTCCGGGTGACCCAGTACTTC.

The rearrangement joins TRBV4-1 to TRBJ2-1; TRBD1 might be the D (6 bases). This CDR3 comprises 13 residues. The V end lost 1 base, the J end lost 15 bases, and 16 bases lay between the germline ends. The germline gives CDR1 MGHRA, CDR2 YSYEKL. CDR3 residues: CASSQGPGQRTFF. CDR3 coding DNA: TGCGCCAGCAGCCAAGGGCCGGGACAAAGGACGTTCTTC.

The rearrangement links TRBV4-2 to TRBJ1-6, with TRBD1 as a possible D gene (6 bases). V was clipped by 0 bases and J by 9 bases, with 18 bases between them. The germline CDR1 and CDR2 sequences are LGHNA and YNFKEQ. The CDR3 has 17 amino acids. The CDR3 reads CASSQDLVPGVFSPLHF. DNA for the CDR3: TGTGCCAGCAGCCAAGATCTTGTTCCAGGGGTGTTTTCACCCCTCCACTTT.

This chain connects TRBV7-2 to TRBJ2-3; the D is unclear. Germline CDR1 reads SGHTA; CDR2 reads FQGNSA. The V and J ends lost 2 bases and 2 bases respectively, with 5 bases between them. The CDR3 covers 13 residues. The CDR3 sequence: CASSLTPTDTQYF. CDR3 DNA sequence: TGTGCCAGCAGCTTAACTCCCACAGATACGCAGTATTTT.

V usage is TRBV19 and J usage is TRBJ2-7; D not resolved. Trimming took 3 bases from V and 7 from J, leaving 16 bases between them. Per the germline V gene, CDR1 is LNHDA and CDR2 is SQIVND (reference sequence). There are 14 residues in the CDR3. This CDR3 is CASSIGAPYGEQYF. CDR3 sequence (DNA): TGTGCCAGTAGTATCGGAGCACCTTACGGAGAGCAGTACTTC.

This chain uses TRBV2 with TRBJ1-2; TRBD1 aligns across 9 bases. Unmatched junction bases numbered 4, after V lost 5 bases and J lost 6 bases. Germline V CDR1 and CDR2: SNHLY, FYNNEI. The CDR3 is 13 amino acids. CDR3 loop: CASSTGGADGYTF. The CDR3 DNA follows: TGTGCCAGCAGTACAGGGGGCGCCGATGGCTACACCTTC. Variable domain in full (rest from reference TRBV2 and TRBJ1-2): EPEVTQTPSHQVTQMGQEVILRCVPISNHLYFYWYRQILGQKVEFLVSFYNNEISEKSEIFDDQFSVERPDGSNFTLKIRSTKLEDSAMYFCASSTGGADGYTFGSGTRLTVV.

This chain links TRBV9 with TRBJ2-7; 15 bases fit TRBD2. This CDR3 is 18 amino acids long. Looked up from germline, CDR1 is SGDLS and CDR2 is YYNGEE. V gave up 3 bases and J gave up 5 bases; unmatched junction bases: 12. CDR3 sequence: CASSAGLAGGYLEDEQYF. The CDR3 nucleotides read TGTGCCAGCAGCGCGGGACTAGCGGGAGGATACCTCGAGGACGAGCAGTACTTC.

The V call is TRBV25-1, the J call TRBJ2-5, with D possibly TRBD1 on 5 matching bases. In germline, CDR1 is MGHDK, CDR2 SYGVNS. The CDR3 extends over 15 amino acids. V lost 2 bases to trimming and J lost 7 bases, with 17 bases between them. The CDR3, as DNA: TGTGCCAGCAGTGAACCAGGGCTGGGGAAGAGGACCCAGTACTTC. Translation gives CASSEPGLGKRTQYF.

The table lists this clone with a count of one. The chain combines TRBV4-2 with TRBJ1-5; tentatively, D is TRBD1 (6 bases). The germline gives CDR1 LGHNA, CDR2 YNFKEQ. V lost 0 bases and J lost 1, with 10 bases in between. The CDR3 is 16 residues long. CDR3 bases: TGTGCCAGCAGCCAAGAGGGGACAAAAAGCAATCAGCCCCAGCATTTT. Its translation: CASSQEGTKSNQPQHF.

The J gene is TRBJ2-5, the V gene TRBV5-4, with 16 bases identical to TRBD2. The germline V gene has CDR1 SGHNT and CDR2 YYREEE (reference sequence). CDR3 length: 17 residues. Losses at the gene ends were 5 bases for V and 4 bases for J; bases not matched to a gene: 8. The CDR3 sequence: CASRTGTSGGAPETQYF. The CDR3 DNA is TGTGCCAGCAGAACCGGGACTAGCGGGGGGGCCCCAGAGACCCAGTACTTC.

The chain uses TRBV3-1 (or the pseudogene TRBV3-2) and TRBJ1-5, with unresolved D. V was trimmed by 0 bases and J by 7 bases, leaving 7 bases between them. Germline CDR1 and CDR2: LGHDT and YNNKEL (reference sequence). The CDR3 consists of 13 residues. The DNA for the CDR3 is TGTGCCAGCAGCCAAGATGGGCACCAGCCCCAGCATTTT. It yields the protein CASSQDGHQPQHF.

The chain couples TRBV6-5 to TRBJ2-7; D is perhaps TRBD1 (5 bases). The CDR3 has 12 amino acids. CDR1 is MNHEY and CDR2 is SVGAGI in the germline V gene. Trimming took 6 bases from V and 0 from J, leaving 6 bases between them. The CDR3, as DNA: TGTGCCAGCAGGGACACCTCCTACGAGCAGTACTTC. Protein sequence: CASRDTSYEQYF.